Each of the 6 T cell receptor beta chains below was sequenced from the same sample in a study of shared clonotypes between healthy human individuals. The data were produced by immunoSEQ multiplex PCR, yet TCRdb's version contains in-frame clones alone and is incomplete. The data show some 500,000 clones, with roughly four fifths seen just once and about 12% held by the top ten. Sequences were obtained from PBMCs. Receptors were obtained from a woman between 40 and 55 years old in good health. Some clones in this sample may be carry-over from other donors' samples.

The chain couples TRBV7-9 to TRBJ1-3; TRBD1 might be the D (5 bases). Germline CDR1 reads SEHNR; CDR2 reads FQNEAQ (reference sequence). This CDR3 has 18 amino acids. V was clipped by 5 bases and J by 0 bases, with 20 bases between them. The CDR3 region has the DNA TGTGCCAGCAGCCGATTCCCGGGGGGGAGCGACTCTGGAAACACCATATATTTT. Translated, it gives CASSRFPGGSDSGNTIYF.

The chain uses TRBV4-2 and TRBJ1-5; D may be TRBD1 (5 bases). The CDR3 has 14 amino acids. The V end lost 0 bases, the J end lost 5 bases, and 8 bases lay between the germline ends. CDR1 is LGHNA, CDR2 YNFKEQ, per germline. The CDR3 DNA reads TGTGCCAGCAGCCAAGAATCGGGGGATCAGCCCCAGCATTTT. This translates into CASSQESGDQPQHF.

The chain links TRBV5-4 to TRBJ2-5, with a possible D match to TRBD1 (6 bases). This CDR3 has 16 amino acids. The germline gives CDR1 SGHNT, CDR2 YYREEE (reference sequence). V gave up 2 bases and J gave up 6 bases, with 20 bases separating them. Here the CDR3 reads CASSFSIEQGLKTQYF. CDR3 nucleotide sequence: TGTGCCAGCAGCTTTTCGATAGAACAGGGTCTGAAGACCCAGTACTTC.

The chain has TRBV18 and TRBJ1-5; TRBD1 matches 8 bases. This CDR3 comprises 16 residues. The germline V gene has CDR1 KGHSH and CDR2 LQKENI. The J segment lost 4 bases and the V segment lost 3 bases, leaving 8 bases of the junction unmatched. As DNA, the CDR3 is TGTGCCAGCTCACCGGGCCAGGGGGCGCGGAATCAGCCCCAGCATTTT. Its translation is CASSPGQGARNQPQHF.

The V and J genes are TRBV4-3 and TRBJ2-3, with a tentative D call TRBD2 (6 bases). The V end was cut by 2 bases, the J end by 4 bases, with 13 bases between. From germline, CDR1 is LGHNA and CDR2 YSLEER. There are 15 residues in the CDR3. CDR3 in amino acids: CASSQLRDSADTQYF. The DNA of the CDR3 is TGCGCCAGCAGCCAACTAAGGGACTCCGCAGATACGCAGTATTTT.

The CDR3 nucleotides read TGTGCCAGCGGACCGGGACGGACCTACGAGCAGTACTTC. It yields the protein CASGPGRTYEQYF. The chain has TRBV6-6 and TRBJ2-7; tentatively, D is TRBD1 or TRBD2 (5 bases each). The CDR3 consists of 13 residues. Germline CDR1 reads MNHNY; CDR2 reads SVGAGI (reference sequence). The V and J ends lost 8 bases and 2 bases respectively, with 13 bases between them.